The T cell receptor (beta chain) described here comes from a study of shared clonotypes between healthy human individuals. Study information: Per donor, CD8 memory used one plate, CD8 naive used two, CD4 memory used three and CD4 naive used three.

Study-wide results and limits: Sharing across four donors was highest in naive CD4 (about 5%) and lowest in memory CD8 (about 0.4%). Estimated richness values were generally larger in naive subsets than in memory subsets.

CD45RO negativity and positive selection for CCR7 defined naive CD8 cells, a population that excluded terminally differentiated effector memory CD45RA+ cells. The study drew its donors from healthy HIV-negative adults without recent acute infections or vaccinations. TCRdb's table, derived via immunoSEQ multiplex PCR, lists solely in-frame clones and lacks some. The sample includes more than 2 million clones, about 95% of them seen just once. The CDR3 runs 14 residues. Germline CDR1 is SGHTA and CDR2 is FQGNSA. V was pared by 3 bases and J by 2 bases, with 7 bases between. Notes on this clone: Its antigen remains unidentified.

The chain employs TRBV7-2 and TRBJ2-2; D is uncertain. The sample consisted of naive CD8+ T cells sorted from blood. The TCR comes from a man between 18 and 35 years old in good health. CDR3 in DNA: TGTGCCAGCAGCTTGCCGGACAACACCGGGGAGCTGTTTTTT. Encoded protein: CASSLPDNTGELFF.